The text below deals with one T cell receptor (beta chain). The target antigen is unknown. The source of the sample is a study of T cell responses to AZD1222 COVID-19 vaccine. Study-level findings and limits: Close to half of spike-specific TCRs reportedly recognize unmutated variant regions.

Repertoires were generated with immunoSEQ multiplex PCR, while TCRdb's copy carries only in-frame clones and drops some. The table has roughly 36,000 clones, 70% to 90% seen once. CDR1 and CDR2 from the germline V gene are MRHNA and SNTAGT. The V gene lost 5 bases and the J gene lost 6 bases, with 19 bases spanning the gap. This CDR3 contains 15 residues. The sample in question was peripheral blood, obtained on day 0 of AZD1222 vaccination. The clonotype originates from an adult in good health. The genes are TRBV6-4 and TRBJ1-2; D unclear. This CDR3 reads CASSPTDGVGNGYTF. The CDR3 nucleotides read TGTGCCAGCAGTCCAACTGACGGGGTGGGAAATGGCTACACCTTC.